This TCR beta chain emerged from a study of CD8 T cells in Susac syndrome. An input of about 0.5 to 1 ug of RNA was subjected to reverse transcription using random hexamers. Amplification of TCR beta CDR3 across 54 Vbeta and 13 Jbeta was performed with immunoSEQ multiplex PCR. TCRdb re-called the immunoSEQ multiplex PCR reads with MiXCR, one entry per CDR3 protein. The data show around 200,000 distinct CDR3 sequences, with about 95% seen just once and just over 0.08% held by the top ten. The CDR3 covers 10 residues. Germline V gene sequence: CDR1 SQVTM, CDR2 ANQGSEA. V shed 3 bases and J shed 7 bases, with 4 bases lying between them. Sequencing of TCR beta was performed on blood CD8+ T cells and on blood CD4+ T cells.

Sequenced sample: CD4+ T cells from PBMCs. The TCR originated in a human donor with multiple sclerosis. This chain uses TRBV29-1 with TRBJ2-1; D is unresolved. This CDR3 reads CSVESNEQFF. In DNA form, the CDR3 reads TGCAGCGTTGAGTCGAATGAGCAGTTCTTC.